The 15 T cell receptor beta chains below all came from one sample that was sequenced in a study of cytomegalovirus exposure and HLA in healthy donors. The PCR ran on 60 Vbeta and 13 Jbeta primers. Produced via immunoSEQ multiplex PCR; TCRdb's table is partial and in-frame only. The table includes roughly 100,000 clones, 74% detected once. Specimen: PBMCs. The origin of the receptors is a man between 50 and 59 years old in good health and CMV-seropositive.

This clone is a singleton in its sample. CDR3 in amino acids: CASRGSGSYNEQFF. The CDR3 coding sequence is TGCGCCAGCAGGGGCAGTGGCTCCTACAATGAGCAGTTCTTC. The rearrangement uses TRBV5-1 and TRBJ2-1; D uncertain. CDR1 and CDR2 (germline): SGHRS, YFSETQ. V lost 5 bases to trimming and J lost 0 bases, with 9 bases between them. The CDR3 is made up of 14 amino acids.

The chain links TRBV5-1 to TRBJ1-2; D perhaps matches TRBD1 (6 bases). V was shortened by 4 bases and J by 8 bases, with 18 bases between the two germline ends. The germline CDR1 and CDR2 sequences are SGHRS and YFSETQ. The CDR3 sequence is 14 residues long. The CDR3 DNA reads TGCGCCAGCAGCCGGGACACCCTTGAACTCGGCTACACCTTC. It is translated as CASSRDTLELGYTF.

V gene TRBV5-1 combines with J gene TRBJ2-2; weak D call: TRBD1 (5 bases). Germline V gene sequence: CDR1 SGHRS, CDR2 YFSETQ. The CDR3 covers 16 residues. Trimming stripped 0 bases from V and 1 base from J, with 10 bases between. The CDR3 DNA reads TGCGCCAGCAGCTTGGGTGCAAGGGGGAACACCGGGGAGCTGTTTTTT. This sequence encodes CASSLGARGNTGELFF.

Points on this clone: Germline and junction disagree at one end, which may indicate a read error. J is TRBJ2-7 and V is TRBV5-1; D is perhaps TRBD1 (5 bases). This CDR3 spans 12 amino acids. Germline values: CDR1 SGHRS, CDR2 YFSETQ. DNA for the CDR3: TGCGCCAGCAGCTGGGATGGGGCCTCCTGTACCTTC. Protein: CASSWDGASCTF.

CDR3 amino acids: CASSDRRLLSEAFF. As DNA, the CDR3 is TGTGCCAGCAGCGACAGGAGATTACTCTCTGAAGCTTTCTTT. This sequence joins TRBV6-5 and TRBJ1-1; possibly TRBD1 for D (6 bases). The CDR3 extends over 14 amino acids. In germline, CDR1 is MNHEY, CDR2 SVGAGI. Deletions cut 6 bases from V and 6 bases from J, with 17 bases between.

The rearrangement uses TRBV15 and TRBJ2-2; TRBD1 aligns across 7 bases. This CDR3 contains 20 residues. V trimming: 0 bases; J trimming: 2 bases; junction bases outside the gene matches: 15. The germline gives CDR1 LNHNV, CDR2 YYDKDF (reference sequence). The CDR3, as DNA: TGTGCCACCAGCAGAGATCTGGGACAGCGGTCGGGGACCAACACCGGGGAGCTGTTTTTT. Translation: CATSRDLGQRSGTNTGELFF.

In DNA, the CDR3 is TGTGCCAGCAGTGAAGCGCTATGGTCCCAAGGAGGGTATGGCTACACCTTC. It encodes CASSEALWSQGGYGYTF. J is TRBJ1-2 and V is TRBV2; D gene ambiguous. The CDR3 spans 17 residues. V was cut by 0 bases and J by 5 bases, with 19 bases left in between. Germline lookup yields CDR1 SNHLY and CDR2 FYNNEI.

The gene calls are TRBV27 and TRBJ1-1; D is unresolved. This CDR3 comprises 13 residues. Trimming took 2 bases from V and 1 from J, leaving 5 bases between them. Germline V CDR1 and CDR2: MNHEY, SMNVEV (reference sequence). The CDR3 sequence is CASSLTGNTEAFF. In nucleotides, the CDR3 is TGTGCCAGCAGTTTAACTGGGAACACTGAAGCTTTCTTT.

V and J are TRBV2 and TRBJ2-3; 9 bases match TRBD2. Germline CDR1 SNHLY, CDR2 FYNNEI. The CDR3 loop spans 18 amino acids. The ends lost 0 bases at V and 5 bases at J; junction bases unmatched: 12. CDR3 residues: CASSEAFGSGGYRDTQYF. The CDR3 DNA sequence: TGTGCCAGCAGTGAAGCGTTTGGTAGCGGGGGATATCGAGATACGCAGTATTTT.

The chain combines TRBV18 with TRBJ2-7, with 12 bases matching TRBD1. CDR3 length equals 14 residues. Germline V gene data show CDR1 as KGHSH and CDR2 as LQKENI. Trimming took 3 bases from V and 4 from J; bases not matched to a gene: 1. CDR3 coding DNA: TGTGCCAGCTCACCGGGACAGGGGGCTTACGAGCAGTACTTC. Its protein is CASSPGQGAYEQYF.

J is TRBJ2-5 and V is TRBV5-1; 9 bases fit TRBD2. The DNA end is more similar to TRBJ2-7, so the J call may be wrong. The CDR3 extends over 15 amino acids. CDR1 and CDR2 from the germline V gene are SGHRS and YFSETQ. In DNA, the CDR3 is TGCGCCAGCAGCCCCGGGGGGTTAGCGGGGGACGAGCAGTACTTC. The encoded protein is CASSPGGLAGDEQYF.

The CDR3 region has the DNA TGTGCCAGCAGCCTGCGGACTAGTTGGAGGGTGTACTTC. It encodes CASSLRTSWRVYF. V is TRBV11-2 and J is TRBJ2-7; TRBD2 agrees at 7 bases. From germline, CDR1 is SGHAT and CDR2 FQNNGV. The CDR3 totals 13 residues. V trimming: 5 bases; J trimming: 12 bases; junction bases outside the gene matches: 13.

The V gene is TRBV9, the J gene TRBJ2-2; 7 positions match TRBD1. This CDR3 comprises 14 residues. Germline lookup yields CDR1 SGDLS and CDR2 YYNGEE. Trimming at V came to 3 bases and at J to 3 bases, leaving 2 bases not matched to a gene. DNA of the CDR3: TGTGCCAGCAGCGAGGGGGCGCACACCGGGGAGCTGTTTTTT. Translating it yields CASSEGAHTGELFF.

J is TRBJ1-2 and V is TRBV5-7; 11 nucleotides line up with TRBD1. TRBV5-7 belongs to the ORF category, with a function that is uncertain. Trimming at V came to 3 bases and at J to 3 bases, leaving 7 bases not matched to a gene. The length of the CDR3 is 16 residues. The DNA of the CDR3 is TGTGCCAGCAGCTCGGTCGTGGGACAGGGGGACTATGGCTACACCTTC. This sequence encodes CASSSVVGQGDYGYTF.

The chain combines TRBV7-2 with TRBJ2-5, with a weak D call TRBD2 (6 bases). This CDR3 region has 15 residues. V lost 1 base and J lost 2, with 11 bases in between. The germline V gene has CDR1 SGHTA and CDR2 FQGNSA. The CDR3 coding sequence is TGTGCCAGCAGCTTAGGAGAGACTAGTCAAGAGACCCAGTACTTC. It yields the protein CASSLGETSQETQYF.